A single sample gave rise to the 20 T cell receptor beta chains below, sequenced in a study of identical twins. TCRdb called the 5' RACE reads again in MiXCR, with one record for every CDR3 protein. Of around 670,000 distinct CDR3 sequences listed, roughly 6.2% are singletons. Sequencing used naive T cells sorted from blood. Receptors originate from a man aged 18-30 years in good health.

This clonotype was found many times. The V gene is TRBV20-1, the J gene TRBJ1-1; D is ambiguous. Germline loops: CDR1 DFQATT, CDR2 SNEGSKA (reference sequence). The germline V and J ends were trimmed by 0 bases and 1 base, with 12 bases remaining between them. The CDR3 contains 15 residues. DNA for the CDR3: TGCAGTGCTAGAGATCCCAGACGCGCGAACACTGAAGCTTTCTTT. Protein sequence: CSARDPRRANTEAFF.

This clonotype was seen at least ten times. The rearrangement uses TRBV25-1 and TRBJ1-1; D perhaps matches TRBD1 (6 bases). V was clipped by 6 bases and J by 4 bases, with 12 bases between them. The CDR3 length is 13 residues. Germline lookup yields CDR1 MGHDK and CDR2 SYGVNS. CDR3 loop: CASSSGQLTEAFF. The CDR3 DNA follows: TGTGCCAGCAGCTCGGGACAACTCACTGAAGCTTTCTTT.

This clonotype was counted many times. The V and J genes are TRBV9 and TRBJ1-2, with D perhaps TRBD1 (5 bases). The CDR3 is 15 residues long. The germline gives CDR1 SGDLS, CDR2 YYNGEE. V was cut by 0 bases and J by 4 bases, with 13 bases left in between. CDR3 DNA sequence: TGTGCCAGCAGCGTAGCGCAGGGCTACCCCTATGGCTACACCTTC. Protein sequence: CASSVAQGYPYGYTF.

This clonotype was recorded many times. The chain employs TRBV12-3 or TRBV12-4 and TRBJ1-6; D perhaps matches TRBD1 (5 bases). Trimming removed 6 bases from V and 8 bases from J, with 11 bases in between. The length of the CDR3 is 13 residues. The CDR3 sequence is CASSRVGDSPLHF. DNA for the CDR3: TGTGCCAGCAGCAGGGTGGGAGATTCACCCCTCCACTTT.

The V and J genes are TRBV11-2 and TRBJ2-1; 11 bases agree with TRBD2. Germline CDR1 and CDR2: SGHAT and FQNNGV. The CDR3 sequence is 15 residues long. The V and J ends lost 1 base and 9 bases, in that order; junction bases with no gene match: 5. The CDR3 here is CASSLVTSGSGEQFF. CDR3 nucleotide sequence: TGTGCCAGCAGCTTAGTAACTAGCGGGAGCGGTGAGCAGTTCTTC. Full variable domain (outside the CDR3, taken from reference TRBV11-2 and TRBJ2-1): EAGVAQSPRYKIIEKRQSVAFWCNPISGHATLYWYQQILGQGPKLLIQFQNNGVVDDSQLPKDRFSAERLKGVDSTLKIQPAKLEDSAVYLCASSLVTSGSGEQFFGPGTRLTVL.

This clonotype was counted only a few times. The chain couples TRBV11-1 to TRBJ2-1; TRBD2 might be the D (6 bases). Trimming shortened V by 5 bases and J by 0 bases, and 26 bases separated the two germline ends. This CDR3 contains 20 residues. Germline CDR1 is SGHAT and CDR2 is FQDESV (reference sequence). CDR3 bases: TGTGCCAGCAGCGCCCCTCGGGGATCTAGCGCTTCCTCCTCCTACAATGAGCAGTTCTTC. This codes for CASSAPRGSSASSSYNEQFF.

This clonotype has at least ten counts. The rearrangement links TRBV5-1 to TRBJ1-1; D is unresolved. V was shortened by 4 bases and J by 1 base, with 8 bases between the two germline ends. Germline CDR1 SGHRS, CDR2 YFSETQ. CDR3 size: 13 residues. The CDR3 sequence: CASSQQQNTEAFF. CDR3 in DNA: TGCGCCAGCAGCCAACAGCAGAACACTGAAGCTTTCTTT.

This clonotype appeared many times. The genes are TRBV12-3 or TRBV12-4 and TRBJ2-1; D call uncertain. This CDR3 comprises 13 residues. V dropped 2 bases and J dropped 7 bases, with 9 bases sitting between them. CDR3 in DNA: TGTGCCAGCAGTTTAAGGGTTCCGAATGAGCAGTTCTTC. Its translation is CASSLRVPNEQFF.

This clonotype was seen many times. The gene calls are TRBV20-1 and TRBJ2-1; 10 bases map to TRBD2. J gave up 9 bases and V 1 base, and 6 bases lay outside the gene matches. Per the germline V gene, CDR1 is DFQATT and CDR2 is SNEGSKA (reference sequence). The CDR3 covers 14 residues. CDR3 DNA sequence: TGCAGTGCTAGAGTAGCGGGAGGTGTCGGTGAGCAGTTCTTC. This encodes CSARVAGGVGEQFF.

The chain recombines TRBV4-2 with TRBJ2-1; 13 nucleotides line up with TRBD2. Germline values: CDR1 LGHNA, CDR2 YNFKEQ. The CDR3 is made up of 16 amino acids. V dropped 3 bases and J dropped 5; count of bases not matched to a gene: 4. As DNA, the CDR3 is TGTGCCAGCAGCCATGGACTAGCGGGAGCGAACAATGAGCAGTTCTTC. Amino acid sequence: CASSHGLAGANNEQFF.

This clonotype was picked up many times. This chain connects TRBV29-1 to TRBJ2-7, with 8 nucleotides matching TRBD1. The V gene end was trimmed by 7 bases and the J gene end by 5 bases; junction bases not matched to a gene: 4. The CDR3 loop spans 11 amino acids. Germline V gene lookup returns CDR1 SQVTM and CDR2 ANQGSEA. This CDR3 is CSGQGLDEQYF. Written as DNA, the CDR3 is TGCAGCGGACAGGGGCTCGACGAGCAGTACTTC.

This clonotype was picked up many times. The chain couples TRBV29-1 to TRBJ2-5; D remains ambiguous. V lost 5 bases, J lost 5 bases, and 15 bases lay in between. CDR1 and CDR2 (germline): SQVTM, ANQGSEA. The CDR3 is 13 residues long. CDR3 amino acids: CSVRSLLEETQYF. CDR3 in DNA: TGCAGCGTTCGGTCACTTCTGGAGGAGACCCAGTACTTC.

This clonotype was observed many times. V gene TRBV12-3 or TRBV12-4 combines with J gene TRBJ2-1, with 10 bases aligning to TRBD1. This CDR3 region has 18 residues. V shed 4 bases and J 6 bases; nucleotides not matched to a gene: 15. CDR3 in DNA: TGTGCCAGCAGTTCGATCAGATTCCGGGACAGGGGCTCCAATGAGCAGTTCTTC. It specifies CASSSIRFRDRGSNEQFF.

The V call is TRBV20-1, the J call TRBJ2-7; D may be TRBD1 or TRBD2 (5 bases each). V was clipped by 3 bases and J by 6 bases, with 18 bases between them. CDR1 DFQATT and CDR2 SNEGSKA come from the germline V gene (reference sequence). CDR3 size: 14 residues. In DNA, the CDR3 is TGCAGTGCTAGGGGCCATCCAGGGACGTTCGAGCAGTACTTC. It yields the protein CSARGHPGTFEQYF.

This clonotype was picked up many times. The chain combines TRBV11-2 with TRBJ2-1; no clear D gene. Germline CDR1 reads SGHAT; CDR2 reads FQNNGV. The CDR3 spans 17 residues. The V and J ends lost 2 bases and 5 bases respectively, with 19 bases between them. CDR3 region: CASSLRVGSVGHNEQFF. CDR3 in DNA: TGTGCCAGCAGCTTAAGGGTTGGTTCAGTAGGCCACAATGAGCAGTTCTTC.

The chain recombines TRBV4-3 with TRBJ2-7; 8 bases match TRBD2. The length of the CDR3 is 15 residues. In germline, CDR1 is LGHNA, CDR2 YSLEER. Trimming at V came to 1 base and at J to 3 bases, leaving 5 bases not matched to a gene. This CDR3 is CASSQGDGGDYEQYF. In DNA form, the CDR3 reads TGCGCCAGCAGCCAAGGCGACGGGGGGGACTACGAGCAGTACTTC.

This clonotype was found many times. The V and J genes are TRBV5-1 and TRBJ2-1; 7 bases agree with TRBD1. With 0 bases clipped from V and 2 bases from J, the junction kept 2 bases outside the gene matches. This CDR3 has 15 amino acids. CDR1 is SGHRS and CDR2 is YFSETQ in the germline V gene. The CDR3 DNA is TGCGCCAGCAGCTTGGAGGGACAGCCCTACAATGAGCAGTTCTTC. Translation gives CASSLEGQPYNEQFF.

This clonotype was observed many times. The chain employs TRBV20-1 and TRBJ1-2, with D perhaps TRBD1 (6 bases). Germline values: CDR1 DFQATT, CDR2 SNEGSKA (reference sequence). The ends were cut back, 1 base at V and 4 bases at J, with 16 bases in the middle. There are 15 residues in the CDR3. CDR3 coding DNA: TGCAGTGCTAGAGCCCCATCGGACAGATCCTATGGCTACACCTTC. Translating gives CSARAPSDRSYGYTF.

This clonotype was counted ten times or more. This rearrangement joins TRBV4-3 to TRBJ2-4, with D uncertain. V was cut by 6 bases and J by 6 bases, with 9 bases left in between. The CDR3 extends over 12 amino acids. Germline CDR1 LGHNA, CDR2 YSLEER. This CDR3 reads CASRSDGNIQYF. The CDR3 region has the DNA TGCGCCAGCAGGTCGGATGGAAACATTCAGTACTTC.

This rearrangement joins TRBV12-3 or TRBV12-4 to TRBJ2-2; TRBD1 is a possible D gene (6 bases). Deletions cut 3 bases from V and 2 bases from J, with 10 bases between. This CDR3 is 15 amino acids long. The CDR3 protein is CASSFAQGNTGELFF. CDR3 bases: TGTGCCAGCAGTTTCGCACAGGGAAACACCGGGGAGCTGTTTTTT.